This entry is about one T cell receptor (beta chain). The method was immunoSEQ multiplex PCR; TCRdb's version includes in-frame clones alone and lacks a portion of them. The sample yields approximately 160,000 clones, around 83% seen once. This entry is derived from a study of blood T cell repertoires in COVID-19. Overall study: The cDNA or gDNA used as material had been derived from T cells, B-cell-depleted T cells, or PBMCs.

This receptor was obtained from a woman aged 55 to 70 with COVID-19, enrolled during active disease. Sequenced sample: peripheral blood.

CDR3 residues: CASKPQGRGPGELFF. In DNA, the CDR3 is TGTGCCAGCAAACCCCAGGGGAGGGGCCCCGGGGAGCTGTTTTTT. The chain employs TRBV6-5 and TRBJ2-2; D possibly corresponds to TRBD2 (7 bases). The V and J ends lost 7 bases and 6 bases respectively, with 18 bases between them. The CDR3 spans 15 residues. Germline values: CDR1 MNHEY, CDR2 SVGAGI.